The 2 T cell receptor beta chains in this list originate from one sample, sequenced in a study of early T cells in non-severe SARS-CoV-2 infection. Each CDR3 protein gets one entry after TCRdb re-called the 5' RACE reads with MiXCR. Of 35,000 to 45,000 distinct CDR3 sequences listed, more than 8% are singletons. The source material was whole blood. These receptors were taken from an adult who was a healthcare worker with PCR-confirmed SARS-CoV-2 infection or an uninfected control (not recorded which).

This chain connects TRBV4-2 to TRBJ2-2; 9 bases map to TRBD1. Trimming cost V 0 bases and J 5 bases; bases outside gene matches: 7. Germline V gene sequence: CDR1 LGHNA, CDR2 YNFKEQ. CDR3 size: 17 residues. CDR3 bases: TGTGCCAGCAGCCAAGATCTAGTGGGACAGGGTACCGGGGAGCTGTTTTTT. This sequence encodes CASSQDLVGQGTGELFF.

At least ten counts were recorded for this clonotype. The J gene is TRBJ2-1, the V gene TRBV18, with TRBD1 matching over 9 bases. The CDR3 sequence is 15 residues long. CDR1 and CDR2 (germline): KGHSH, LQKENI. Unmatched junction bases numbered 2, after V lost 3 bases and J lost 2 bases. The CDR3 region has the DNA TGTGCCAGCTCACCTCGGGACAGGGCCTACAATGAGCAGTTCTTC. It codes for CASSPRDRAYNEQFF. The full variable domain, rest sourced from reference TRBV18 and TRBJ2-1, is NAGVMQNPRHLVRRRGQEARLRCSPMKGHSHVYWYRQLPEEGLKFMVYLQKENIIDESGMPKERFSAEFPKEGPSILRIQQVVRGDSAAYFCASSPRDRAYNEQFFGPGTRLTVL.